The rows below give T cell receptor beta chains drawn from one sample of a study of OX40 agonist ivuxolimab in advanced cancers. Method: immunoSEQ multiplex PCR; TCRdb's copy keeps in-frame clones and lacks some. The repertoire holds 99,000 or so clones, with less than 85% as singletons. The starting material was CD4+ or CD8+ T cells sorted from blood, obtained in a trial of the OX40 agonist ivuxolimab. Receptors originate from an adult with an advanced solid tumor such as melanoma, head and neck, liver or kidney cancer. Each CDR3 is given with its conserved first and last residue. Each record gives: D gene, V gene, J gene, clone size, CDR3 protein, CDR3 DNA. The D gene is left open where the match is weak. Only part of the rows carry a size: once, few, many, or a class if the clone is expanded.

D: NA
V: TRBV7-8
J: TRBJ1-2
size: NA
CDR3: CASRRATEDYGYTF
DNA: TGTGCCAGCAGGCGAGCGACAGAGGACTATGGCTACACCTTC

D: TRBD1
V: TRBV2
J: TRBJ2-7
size: NA
CDR3: CASSESGGAMYEQYF
DNA: TGTGCCAGCAGTGAATCAGGGGGCGCAATGTACGAGCAGTACTTC

D: NA
V: TRBV7-2
J: TRBJ2-5
size: NA
CDR3: CASSSSSGLASQETQYF
DNA: TGTGCCAGCAGCTCCTCCTCGGGGCTAGCGAGTCAAGAGACCCAGTACTTC

D: TRBD2
V: TRBV9
J: TRBJ2-3
size: NA
CDR3: CASSVVPGGLAGGMQYF
DNA: TGTGCCAGCAGCGTAGTCCCCGGGGGGCTAGCGGGGGGGATGCAGTATTTT

D: NA
V: TRBV10-2
J: TRBJ2-1
size: NA
CDR3: CATYRRGEANEQFF
DNA: TGCGCCACCTACCGAAGGGGCGAGGCCAATGAGCAGTTCTTC

D: TRBD1
V: TRBV27
J: TRBJ2-5
size: NA
CDR3: CASSGTGVGETQYF
DNA: TGTGCCAGCAGTGGGACAGGGGTGGGAGAGACCCAGTACTTC

D: TRBD2
V: TRBV7-9
J: TRBJ2-1
size: NA
CDR3: CASSFSGTSDYNEQFF
DNA: TGTGCCAGCAGCTTTTCCGGGACTAGCGACTACAATGAGCAGTTCTTC

D: TRBD1
V: TRBV18
J: TRBJ2-7
size: few
CDR3: CASSPSTGGYEQYF
DNA: TGTGCCAGCTCACCGTCTACAGGGGGGTACGAGCAGTACTTC

D: TRBD1
V: TRBV6-4
J: TRBJ2-7
size: NA
CDR3: CASSRDRDSRYEQYF
DNA: TGTGCCAGCAGTAGGGACAGGGACTCCCGCTACGAGCAGTACTTC

D: TRBD2
V: TRBV9
J: TRBJ2-4
size: NA
CDR3: CASSKGLEKAKNIQYF
DNA: TGTGCCAGCAGCAAGGGACTAGAAAAAGCCAAAAACATTCAGTACTTC

D: NA
V: TRBV5-8
J: TRBJ1-1
size: NA
CDR3: CASSLPGLNTEAFF
DNA: TGTGCCAGCAGCTTGCCGGGGTTGAACACTGAAGCTTTCTTT

D: NA
V: TRBV11-2
J: TRBJ1-1
size: NA
CDR3: CASSPNWGPNTEAFF
DNA: TGTGCCAGCAGCCCGAACTGGGGCCCGAACACTGAAGCTTTCTTT

D: TRBD1
V: TRBV4-1
J: TRBJ2-1
size: NA
CDR3: CASSQVGTGNYNEQFF
DNA: TGCGCCAGCAGCCAAGTAGGGACAGGGAACTACAATGAGCAGTTCTTC

D: NA
V: TRBV6-5
J: TRBJ2-2
size: NA
CDR3: CASSFKASTGELFF
DNA: TGTGCCAGCAGTTTTAAAGCGTCCACCGGGGAGCTGTTTTTT

D: TRBD2
V: TRBV11-3
J: TRBJ2-3
size: NA
CDR3: CASSLVAGGPADTQYF
DNA: TGTGCCAGCAGCTTGGTAGCGGGGGGGCCAGCAGATACGCAGTATTTT

D: TRBD1
V: TRBV9
J: TRBJ1-2
size: few
CDR3: CASSDRGQSYGYTF
DNA: TGTGCCAGCAGCGACAGGGGGCAGAGCTATGGCTACACCTTC

D: NA
V: TRBV6-5
J: TRBJ2-6
size: NA
CDR3: CASSGDWARVLTF
DNA: TGTGCCAGCAGTGGGGACTGGGCCCGGGTCCTGACTTTC

D: TRBD1
V: TRBV7-2
J: TRBJ1-2
size: NA
CDR3: CASSSGQGLGGYTF
DNA: TGTGCCAGCAGCTCCGGACAGGGGTTAGGTGGCTACACCTTC